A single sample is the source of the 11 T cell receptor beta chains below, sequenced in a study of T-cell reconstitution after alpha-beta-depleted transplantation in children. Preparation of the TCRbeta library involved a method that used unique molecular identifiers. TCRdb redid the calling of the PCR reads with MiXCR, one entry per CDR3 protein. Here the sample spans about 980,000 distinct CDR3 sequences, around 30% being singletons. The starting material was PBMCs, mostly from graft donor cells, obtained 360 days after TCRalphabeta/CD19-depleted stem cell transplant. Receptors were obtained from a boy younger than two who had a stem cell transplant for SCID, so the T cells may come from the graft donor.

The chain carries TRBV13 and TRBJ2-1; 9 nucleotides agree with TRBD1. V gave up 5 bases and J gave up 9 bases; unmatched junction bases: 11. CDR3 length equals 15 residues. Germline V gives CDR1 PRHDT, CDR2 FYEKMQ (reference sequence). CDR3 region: CASSPGTGRSGEQFF. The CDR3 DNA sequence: TGTGCCAGCAGCCCCGGGACAGGGAGGTCAGGTGAGCAGTTCTTC.

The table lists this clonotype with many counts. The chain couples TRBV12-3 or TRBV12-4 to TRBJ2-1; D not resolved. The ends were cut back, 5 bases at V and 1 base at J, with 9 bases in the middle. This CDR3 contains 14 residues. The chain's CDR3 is CASSPLRSYNEQFF. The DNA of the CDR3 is TGTGCCAGCAGTCCACTTAGATCCTACAATGAGCAGTTCTTC.

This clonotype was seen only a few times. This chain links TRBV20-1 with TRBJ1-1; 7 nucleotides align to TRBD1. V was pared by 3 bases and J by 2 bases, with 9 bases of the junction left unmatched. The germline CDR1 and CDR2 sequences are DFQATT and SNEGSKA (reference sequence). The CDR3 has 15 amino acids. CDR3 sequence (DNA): TGCAGTGCTAGGGTCGGGACAGTTTCTAACACTGAAGCTTTCTTT. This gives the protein CSARVGTVSNTEAFF.

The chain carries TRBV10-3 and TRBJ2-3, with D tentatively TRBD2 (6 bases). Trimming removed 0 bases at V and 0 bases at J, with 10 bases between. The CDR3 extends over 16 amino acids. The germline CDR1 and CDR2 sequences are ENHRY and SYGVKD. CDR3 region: CAISESTTRSTDTQYF. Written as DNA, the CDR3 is TGTGCCATCAGTGAGTCGACGACTAGGAGCACAGATACGCAGTATTTT.

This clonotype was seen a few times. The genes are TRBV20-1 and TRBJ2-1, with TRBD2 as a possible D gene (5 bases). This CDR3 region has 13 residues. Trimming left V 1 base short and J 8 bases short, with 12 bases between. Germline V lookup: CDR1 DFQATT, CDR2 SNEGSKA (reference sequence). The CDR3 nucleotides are TGCAGTGCTAGAGGCGGGCTCCGCCATGAGCAGTTCTTC. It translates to CSARGGLRHEQFF.

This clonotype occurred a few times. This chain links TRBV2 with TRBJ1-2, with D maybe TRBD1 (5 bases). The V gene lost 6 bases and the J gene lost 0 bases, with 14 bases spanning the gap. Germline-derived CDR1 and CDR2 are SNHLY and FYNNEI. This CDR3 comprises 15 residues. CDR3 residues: CASRFREKTNYGYTF. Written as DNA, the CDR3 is TGTGCCAGCAGGTTCAGGGAAAAAACTAACTATGGCTACACCTTC.

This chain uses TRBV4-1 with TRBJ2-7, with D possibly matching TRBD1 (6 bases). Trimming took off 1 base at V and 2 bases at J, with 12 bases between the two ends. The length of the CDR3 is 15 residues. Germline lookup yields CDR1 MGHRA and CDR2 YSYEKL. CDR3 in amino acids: CASSQVPTGAYEQYF. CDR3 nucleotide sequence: TGCGCCAGCAGCCAAGTCCCGACAGGCGCCTACGAGCAGTACTTC.

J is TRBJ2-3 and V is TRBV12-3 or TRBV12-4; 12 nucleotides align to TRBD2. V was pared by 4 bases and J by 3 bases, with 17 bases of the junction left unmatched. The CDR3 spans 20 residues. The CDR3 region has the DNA TGTGCCAGCAGTTCCCCCGCCCCACTAGCGGGGGGCCAAGCAACAGATACGCAGTATTTT. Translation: CASSSPAPLAGGQATDTQYF.

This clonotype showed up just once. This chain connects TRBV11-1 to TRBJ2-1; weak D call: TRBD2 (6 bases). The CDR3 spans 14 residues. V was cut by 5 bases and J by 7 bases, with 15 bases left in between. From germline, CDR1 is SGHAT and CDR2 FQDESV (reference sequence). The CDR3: CASSHSRLVNEQFF. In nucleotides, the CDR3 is TGTGCCAGCAGCCACTCCCGACTAGTGAATGAGCAGTTCTTC.

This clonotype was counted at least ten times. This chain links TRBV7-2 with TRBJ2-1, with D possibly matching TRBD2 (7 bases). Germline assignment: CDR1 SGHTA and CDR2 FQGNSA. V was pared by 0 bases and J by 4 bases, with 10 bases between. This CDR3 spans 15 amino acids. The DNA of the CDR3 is TGTGCCAGCAGCTTAGCGGGGGGGCAGTACAATGAGCAGTTCTTC. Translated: CASSLAGGQYNEQFF.

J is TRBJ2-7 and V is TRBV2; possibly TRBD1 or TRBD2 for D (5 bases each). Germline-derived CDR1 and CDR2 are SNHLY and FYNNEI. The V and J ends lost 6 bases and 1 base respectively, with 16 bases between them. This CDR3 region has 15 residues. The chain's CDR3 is CASRGPGRRSYEQYF. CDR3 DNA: TGTGCCAGCAGGGGACCGGGACGGAGATCCTACGAGCAGTACTTC.